The source of this TCR beta chain is a study of T cells in Graves' hyperthyroidism and ophthalmopathy (dated by TCRdb to between 2017 and 2020). Background for the entire study: Peripheral blood samples were taken at initial diagnosis, before any treatment was given. In several Graves' hyperthyroidism patients, the study also compared T-cell repertoires from thyroid tissue with T-cell repertoires from blood. The roughly 91 discovery patients were randomly split 7:3 into training and test sets. A discovery cohort of about a hundred patients, about 44 with Graves' ophthalmopathy and 55 to 60 with stable Graves' hyperthyroidism, was used to find distinguishing TCR V-J signatures. Prospective prediction of ophthalmopathy was tested in an independent validation cohort consisting of 18 to 20 hyperthyroidism patients and some 16 patients who later progressed to ophthalmopathy. Following sampling, methimazole starting at 30 mg daily was given to hyperthyroidism patients, and high-dose intravenous methylprednisolone was given to ophthalmopathy patients. TCR Vbeta CDR3 sequencing of 130 to 150 peripheral blood samples (over 40 ophthalmopathy, roughly 74 hyperthyroidism and roughly 17 progressor patients) is reported in the paper. Here is what the overall study found, with its caveats: Blood samples also contained most of the expanded thyroid clonotypes (frequency above 0.001), which suggests that blood repertoires may reflect thyroid immune responses. In validation, the model predicted progression to ophthalmopathy a median of roughly 6.5 months before onset, with approximately 68% sensitivity and about 72% specificity. Ophthalmopathy was separated from stable hyperthyroidism by a 13 V-J signature model, with 87.88% sensitivity and roughly 81% specificity obtained in cross-validation and 80%/75% obtained in testing. Sample size was not statistically predetermined, and blinding of investigators to group allocation was not performed.

A word on this clonotype: Its antigen remains unidentified. No base quality information exists; no much larger clone differs at one position.

Hyperthyroidism patients were newly diagnosed, had a disease duration of under 2 months, and were aged 18 to 65 years. The study excluded patients with uncontrolled infections, other autoimmune diseases, pregnancy or lactation. Clinical symptoms, serum thyroxine and TRAb, thyroid ultrasound, and orbital computed tomography formed the basis for the diagnoses. Blood from progressor patients was collected at the time of first diagnosis with hyperthyroidism, before any ophthalmopathy symptoms had appeared. PBMCs were isolated from about 10 ml of fresh peripheral blood by Ficoll-Paque density gradient centrifugation. Patients classed as progressors first received a Graves' hyperthyroidism diagnosis and then went on to develop ophthalmopathy during follow-up. Total RNA was extracted using Trizol reagent, and RNA quality was assessed on an Agilent 2100 Bioanalyzer. Amplification of TCR beta CDR3 regions was carried out from RNA transcripts. A first-round RT-PCR of the TCR CDR3 used the HTBI primer set with the Qiagen OneStep RT-PCR kit. The libraries were constructed in a second round of multiplex PCR and then size-selected and purified. The libraries were sequenced on an Illumina HiSeq2000 using paired-end 100 bp reads. As for the authors' bioinformatics: SOAPnuke was used to process the raw data, with reads discarded if the reads contained adapters or uncalled bases, had a mean Phred below 15, or lacked an exact constant-primer or identifier match. High-quality paired reads were merged using COPE v1.2.5, and each unique nucleotide sequence was defined as a clonotype. Clonotypes were aligned to IMGT TRBV, TRBD and TRBJ reference segments using MiTCR v1.1. The analysis included only V-J combinations with a frequency above 0.0001, which together covered approximately 99% of the repertoires. The TCS score was defined as the ratio of F50 (clonal expansion) to E x V (chaos), calculated using BLOSUM62-based TCRdist between CDR3 peptides within each V-J. Welch's t-statistics and random forest reduced fewer than 600 V-J features to 13, which were used in a naive Bayes classifier (R e1071). The public reads were quality trimmed at Q25 with fastp and then assembled into clones with MiXCR by TCRdb, keeping productive beta chains. Rows with one shared CDR3 protein collapse into an entry with the most common genes and DNA. TCRdb's processing, not the authors', yielded these V and J calls. The sample has a few hundred thousand distinct CDR3 sequences on record, roughly 15% of them singletons. The ten largest clones capture 30% of the sample.

From the germline V gene (reference sequence), CDR1 is LGHDT and CDR2 is YNNKEL. From the cysteine through the phenylalanine, the CDR3 covers 15 amino acids. Solely the CDR3 DNA is kept, with 45 bases framed from the first base. After removal of 6 bases from V and 1 base from J, the junction retains 3 bases not matched to a gene. The TCR comes from a woman aged 45-60 years with Graves' hyperthyroidism that later progressed to Graves' ophthalmopathy. The sequencing input was blood. The sequence links TRBV3-1 to TRBJ2-3; TRBD2 lines up with 11 middle nucleotides. The CDR3 is CASRTGLAGTDTQYF. Read as DNA, the sequence is TGTGCCAGCAGAACGGGACTAGCGGGCACAGATACGCAGTATTTT.